This T cell receptor beta chain derives from a study of T cells of healthy individuals. This clonotype was seen more than once but under ten times. One entry per CDR3 protein results from TCRdb running MiXCR on the 5' RACE reads. The top ten hold 6.2% of the sample, which has about 96,000 distinct CDR3 sequences, about 16% seen once. With 3 bases clipped from V and 1 base from J, the junction kept 4 bases outside the gene matches. The germline V gene encodes CDR1 MGHRA and CDR2 YSYEKL. The length of the CDR3 is 15 residues. The V call is TRBV4-1, the J call TRBJ1-2, with 8 nucleotides matching TRBD1. This TCR derives from a human donor in good health. CDR3 sequence: CASSHGTGINYGYTF. Written as DNA, the CDR3 is TGCGCCAGCAGCCACGGGACAGGAATTAACTATGGCTACACCTTC.